Each of the 25 T cell receptor beta chains below was sequenced from the same sample in a study of kidney transplant recipient with SARS-CoV-2 infection. In TCRdb, the reads were re-called with MiXCR into one record per CDR3 protein. The sample lists approximately 250,000 distinct CDR3 sequences, more than 25% seen once, with less than 8.5% in the top ten. Sequenced material: a blood sample, taken at baseline and between days 110 and 120 from a kidney transplant recipient. Source of these receptors: a young adult male patient who had COVID-19 and was a kidney transplant recipient. A share of the T cells may be of graft donor origin.

This clonotype was recorded once. With a much larger clone just one base away, this may be a read error. The chain joins TRBV3-2 to TRBJ2-3. TRBV3-2 is shown as a pseudogene. This CDR3 has 13 residues. CDR3 DNA: TGTGCCAGCAGCCAAGACTACACACATACGCAGTATTTT. This gives the protein CASSQDYTHTQYF.

This clonotype was recorded at least ten times. J is TRBJ1-2 and V is TRBV3-1; D is uncertain. The germline CDR1 and CDR2 sequences are LGHDT and YNNKEL (reference sequence). V was pared by 5 bases and J by 4 bases, with 23 bases between. The CDR3 runs to 17 residues. The CDR3 spells CASSYMPTLRKTYGYTF. CDR3 nucleotides: TGTGCCAGCAGCTACATGCCCACCCTTCGAAAGACCTATGGCTACACCTTC.

As for this clonotype: This clone may be a read error of a much larger clone one base away. The chain combines TRBV25-1 with TRBJ2-2; TRBD2 aligns across 13 bases. The CDR3 runs to 15 residues. J lost 6 bases, V lost 8 bases, and 6 bases had no gene match. Germline lookup yields CDR1 MGHDK and CDR2 SYGVNS. CDR3 residues: CASVGLAGAPGELFF. The CDR3 DNA is TGTGCCAGCGTAGGACTAGCGGGGGCCCCCGGGGAGCTGTTTTTT.

This clonotype was found many times. The chain couples TRBV6-6 to TRBJ2-7; 8 bases align to TRBD2. The CDR3 extends over 15 amino acids. The germline V gene has CDR1 MNHNY and CDR2 SVGAGI (reference sequence). Trimming at V came to 6 bases and at J to 0 bases, leaving 7 bases not matched to a gene. Here the CDR3 DNA reads TGTGCCAGCAGCCCCACTAGCGGCAGCTCCTACGAGCAGTACTTC. It encodes CASSPTSGSSYEQYF.

Comments on this clonotype: This clone may be a read error of a much larger clone one base away. The chain recombines TRBV18 with TRBJ1-1; 12 nucleotides line up with TRBD1. Germline trimming cut 6 bases from V and 6 bases from J; bases unmatched to any gene: 17. The germline gives CDR1 KGHSH, CDR2 LQKENI. This CDR3 region has 18 residues. The chain's CDR3 is CASSARDRGPDSNAEAFF. As DNA, the CDR3 is TGTGCCAGCTCGGCGAGGGACAGGGGGCCGGATTCTAACGCTGAAGCTTTCTTT.

There are many counts of this clonotype. The rearrangement joins TRBV12-3 or TRBV12-4 to TRBJ1-2; D is undetermined. The CDR3 totals 17 residues. Trimming took off 5 bases at V and 4 bases at J, with 23 bases between the two ends. CDR3 residues: CASSGVGTAGKTYGYTF. In DNA, the CDR3 is TGTGCCAGCAGTGGAGTGGGCACAGCAGGAAAGACCTATGGCTACACCTTC.

In the case of this clonotype: A much larger clonotype is one base distant, so this may be a read error. The chain couples TRBV7-2 to TRBJ1-5, with D perhaps matching TRBD1 (5 bases). Per germline, CDR1 SGHTA and CDR2 FQGNSA. The CDR3 runs 14 residues. CDR3 sequence: CASNLAQGPQPQHF. CDR3 nucleotides: TGTGCCAGCAACTTAGCGCAGGGCCCGCAGCCCCAGCATTTT.

About this clonotype: One end of the junction is discordant with germline, which a read error may explain. The CDR3 bases are TGTGCCAGCCTAAAGGTTTCCACAGATACGCAGAATTTT. It codes for CASLKVSTDTQNF. This chain joins TRBV6-5 and TRBJ2-3; D uncertain. CDR1 MNHEY and CDR2 SVGAGI come from the germline V gene. This CDR3 is 13 amino acids long.

There are many counts of this clonotype. The chain has TRBV28 and TRBJ2-1; 9 nucleotides align to TRBD2. V gave up 5 bases and J gave up 0 bases; unmatched junction bases: 5. This CDR3 is 16 amino acids long. Germline assignment: CDR1 MDHEN and CDR2 SYDVKM. CDR3 DNA: TGTGCCAGCAGTCCTCTAGCGGGGTCCTCCTACAATGAGCAGTTCTTC. Protein sequence: CASSPLAGSSYNEQFF. Using reference TRBV28 and TRBJ2-1 for the parts outside the CDR3, the full variable domain is DVKVTQSSRYLVKRTGEKVFLECVQDMDHENMFWYRQDPGLGLRLIYFSYDVKMKEKGDIPEGYSVSREKKERFSLILESASTNQTSMYLCASSPLAGSSYNEQFFGPGTRLTVL.

A note on this clonotype: This could be a read error, since a much larger clone is one nucleotide away. The V gene is TRBV6-5, the J gene TRBJ1-4; D is unclear. V lost 8 bases, J lost 0 bases, and 13 bases lay in between. The CDR3 covers 15 residues. The germline CDR1 and CDR2 sequences are MNHEY and SVGAGI. The DNA for the CDR3 is TGTGCCAGCGGACCCCGGCCTGCAACTAATGAAAAACTGTTTTTT. This translates into CASGPRPATNEKLFF.

This clonotype has at least ten counts. This chain uses TRBV29-1 with TRBJ2-2; D might be TRBD2 (6 bases). The V gene lost 0 bases and the J gene lost 4 bases, with 18 bases spanning the gap. Germline V gives CDR1 SQVTM, CDR2 ANQGSEA. The CDR3 runs 17 residues. CDR3 DNA: TGCAGCGTTGAAGATATGAGGGAGGCTGTGAGCACCGGGGAGCTGTTTTTT. It specifies CSVEDMREAVSTGELFF.

V and J are TRBV5-6 and TRBJ1-2, with no clear D. The germline V gene has CDR1 SGHDT and CDR2 YYEEEE. V lost 7 bases to trimming and J lost 4 bases, with 23 bases between them. The CDR3 covers 16 residues. CDR3 DNA: TGTGCCAGCTCTCCTCACAATAGTCGAAAGACCTATGGCTACACCTTC. This gives the protein CASSPHNSRKTYGYTF.

This clonotype appeared many times. The rearrangement uses TRBV7-9 and TRBJ2-7; 11 nucleotides match TRBD2. The ends lost 5 bases at V and 5 bases at J; junction bases unmatched: 8. The CDR3 length is 15 residues. Germline V gene data show CDR1 as SEHNR and CDR2 as FQNEAQ (reference sequence). CDR3 amino acids: CASSPTSGSIHEQYF. DNA for the CDR3: TGTGCCAGCAGCCCCACTAGCGGGAGTATCCACGAGCAGTACTTC. The complete variable domain, with remaining parts taken from reference TRBV7-9 and TRBJ2-7, reads DTGVSQNPRHKITKRGQNVTFRCDPISEHNRLYWYRQTLGQGPEFLTYFQNEAQLEKSRLLSDRFSAERPKGSFSTLEIQRTEQGDSAMYLCASSPTSGSIHEQYFGPGTRLTVT.

This clonotype appeared a few times. V usage is TRBV4-1 and J usage is TRBJ2-1; maybe TRBD1 (6 bases). The CDR3 extends over 12 amino acids. CDR1 and CDR2 from the germline V gene are MGHRA and YSYEKL. V was cut by 9 bases and J by 6 bases, with 12 bases left in between. CDR3: CASTSGANEQFF. DNA for the CDR3: TGCGCCAGTACGTCAGGGGCCAATGAGCAGTTCTTC.

In the case of this clonotype: A much larger clone differs from this one at a single base, so this may be a read error. The gene calls are TRBV11-2 and TRBJ2-4; D unresolved. The CDR3 spans 13 residues. Per the germline V gene, CDR1 is SGHAT and CDR2 is FQNNGV. The CDR3 bases are TGTGCCAGCAGTCAGGTAGCCGCGCCCGAGCAGCTCTTC. The encoded protein is CASSQVAAPEQLF.

V and J are TRBV4-2 and TRBJ2-7; TRBD1 agrees at 7 bases. Looked up from germline, CDR1 is LGHNA and CDR2 is YNFKEQ. This CDR3 has 16 amino acids. J lost 2 bases, V lost 0 bases, and 7 bases had no gene match. CDR3 in DNA: TGTGCCAGCAGCCAAGATAATCCGGGGACAGCCTACGAGCAGTACTTC. This translates into CASSQDNPGTAYEQYF.

This clonotype appeared many times. The chain carries TRBV18 and TRBJ2-7; 7 bases are shared with TRBD1. Germline CDR1 reads KGHSH; CDR2 reads LQKENI. This CDR3 is built from 13 residues. J lost 3 bases, V lost 8 bases, and 7 bases had no gene match. In nucleotides, the CDR3 is TGTGCCAGCAGCCCGGGACAGAACTACGAGCAGTACTTC. It is translated as CASSPGQNYEQYF. The entire variable domain, with the rest obtained from reference TRBV18 and TRBJ2-7, is as follows: NAGVMQNPRHLVRRRGQEARLRCSPMKGHSHVYWYRQLPEEGLKFMVYLQKENIIDESGMPKERFSAEFPKEGPSILRIQQVVRGDSAAYFCASSPGQNYEQYFGPGTRLTVT.

This clonotype was detected many times. The V gene is TRBV4-3, the J gene TRBJ1-6, with unresolved D. V lost 0 bases and J 10 bases, leaving 7 bases between the germline ends. This CDR3 comprises 13 residues. Germline loops: CDR1 LGHNA, CDR2 YSLEER. The CDR3 nucleotides read TGCGCCAGCAGCCAAGATCCCCAATCACCCCTCCACTTT. The encoded protein is CASSQDPQSPLHF.

The rearrangement links TRBV7-1 to TRBJ1-2; no clear D. TRBV7-1 qualifies as an ORF whose function is uncertain. Trimming removed 5 bases at V and 4 bases at J, with 23 bases between. This CDR3 spans 17 amino acids. The CDR3 nucleotides are TGTGCCAGCAGCGCAGTATGTCACGAGGGAAAGACCTATGGCTACACCTTC. This codes for CASSAVCHEGKTYGYTF.

This clonotype was found many times. CDR3 protein: CASSTKAVAYNEQFF. The CDR3 DNA sequence: TGTGCCAGCAGTACAAAAGCGGTAGCCTACAATGAGCAGTTCTTC. The chain has TRBV6-5 and TRBJ2-1; TRBD2 might be the D (5 bases). CDR3 size: 15 residues. The germline gives CDR1 MNHEY, CDR2 SVGAGI. V lost 5 bases to trimming and J lost 2 bases, with 13 bases between them.

As for this clonotype: One base away lies a much larger clone, so this may be a sequencing read error. The V and J genes are TRBV11-2 and TRBJ2-5; D unclear. There are 14 residues in the CDR3. Germline CDR1 and CDR2: SGHAT and FQNNGV. The CDR3 DNA reads TGTGCCAGCAGCTTAGGGGCCAGACAAGATACCCAGTACTTC. This gives the protein CASSLGARQDTQYF.

The count of this clonotype is one. The chain carries TRBV5-1 and TRBJ2-3, with D perhaps given as TRBD1 or TRBD2 (5 bases each). The V and J ends lost 3 bases and 5 bases respectively, with 13 bases between them. The CDR3 has 14 residues. Germline V gene data show CDR1 as SGHRS and CDR2 as YFSETQ. The CDR3 DNA sequence: TGCGCCAGCAGCTCCGGGGCAGCCTTAGATACGCAGTATTTT. Translated, it gives CASSSGAALDTQYF.

This clonotype came up a few times. The gene calls are TRBV7-6 and TRBJ1-2; D gene unclear. Germline CDR1 is SGHVS and CDR2 is FNYEAQ. Trimming cost V 5 bases and J 4 bases, with 23 bases left between them. The CDR3 has 17 residues. This CDR3 reads CASSNDTESRKTYGYTF. The CDR3 region has the DNA TGTGCCAGCAGCAATGATACTGAATCTCGAAAGACCTATGGCTACACCTTC.

This clonotype was seen repeatedly, ten times or more. The V gene is TRBV5-4, the J gene TRBJ2-1; 7 positions agree with TRBD2. This CDR3 has 13 amino acids. Per germline, CDR1 SGHNT and CDR2 YYREEE (reference sequence). Germline trimming cut 3 bases from V and 10 bases from J; bases unmatched to any gene: 7. CDR3 sequence (DNA): TGTGCCAGCAGCTCCCGAGGACTAGTAGAGCAGTTCTTC. The encoded protein is CASSSRGLVEQFF. Combining the CDR3 with reference TRBV5-4 and TRBJ2-1 gives the whole variable domain ETGVTQSPTHLIKTRGQQVTLRCSSQSGHNTVSWYQQALGQGPQFIFQYYREEENGRGNFPPRFSGLQFPNYSSELNVNALELDDSALYLCASSSRGLVEQFFGPGTRLTVL.

This clonotype was recorded many times. The chain links TRBV24-1 to TRBJ2-6, with D perhaps matching TRBD2 (5 bases). This CDR3 contains 18 residues. The germline V gene encodes CDR1 KGHDR and CDR2 SFDVKD. V was clipped by 6 bases and J by 16 bases, with 33 bases between them. The CDR3 DNA is TGTGCCACCAGTCGAGGGAATAGTACCAACAAAGTCGGGCCAACGCTGACTTTC. Translating it yields CATSRGNSTNKVGPTLTF.